This T cell receptor beta chain was found in a study of graft-versus-host responses after intestinal transplantation. Study-wide background: Multivisceral, liver-intestinal, or isolated intestinal grafts went to recipients. Uniformly, recipients were administered anti-thymocyte globulin induction with subsequent tacrolimus and steroids for approximately three years. General observations from the study: Across patients carrying graft-donor T cell macrochimerism, allografts held high graft-versus-host to host-versus-graft clonal ratios. The authors found GvH clones in recipient marrow, some appearing first in ileum or blood.

The table came from immunoSEQ multiplex PCR; TCRdb's copy has only in-frame clones and leaves some out. The sample consists of approximately 75,000 clones, almost 90% of them appearing once. Germline V gives CDR1 SGHRS, CDR2 YFSETQ. The CDR3 has 12 amino acids. The trim removed 4 bases at V and 9 bases at J, leaving 5 bases unmatched. Turning to this clone: Its target is not known.

The receptor's source is a human donor who was the organ donor for an intestinal transplant. The chain uses TRBV5-1 and TRBJ1-1, with 8 bases aligning to TRBD1. The sequenced sample was unstimulated CD8+ T cells sorted from spleen or lymph node cells, obtained before transplant. CDR3 sequence: CASSPDRDQAFF. CDR3 bases: TGCGCCAGCAGCCCGGACAGGGACCAAGCTTTCTTT.